One and the same sample provided the 9 T cell receptor beta chains below, sequenced in a study of blood T cell repertoires in COVID-19. Sequencing was performed with immunoSEQ multiplex PCR; in TCRdb, only in-frame clones are kept and a portion is missing. The table shows about 170,000 clones, with about 89% occurring only once. Sequenced material: PBMCs or T cells enriched from blood (not recorded which). These receptors all stem from a woman under 30 who had recovered from COVID-19.

This chain connects TRBV27 to TRBJ2-1; 11 positions match TRBD2. J was trimmed by 0 bases and V by 6 bases; bases with no gene match: 4. CDR3 size: 16 residues. Germline loops: CDR1 MNHEY, CDR2 SMNVEV (reference sequence). CDR3 protein: CASRGSGRGSYNEQFF. The CDR3 DNA sequence: TGTGCCAGCAGGGGTAGCGGGAGGGGCTCCTACAATGAGCAGTTCTTC.

The chain links TRBV19 to TRBJ2-5, with a weak D call TRBD1 (6 bases). CDR1 LNHDA and CDR2 SQIVND come from the germline V gene (reference sequence). The germline V and J ends were trimmed by 7 bases and 7 bases, with 19 bases remaining between them. The CDR3 spans 14 residues. Here the CDR3 reads CASNHPGESGTQYF. The CDR3 DNA sequence: TGTGCCAGTAACCACCCAGGGGAATCGGGGACCCAGTACTTC.

Here the CDR3 reads CASSWTGEGDGNTIYF. CDR3 bases: TGTGCCAGCAGCTGGACAGGGGAAGGCGATGGAAACACCATATATTTT. The rearrangement uses TRBV13 and TRBJ1-3; TRBD1 matches at 9 bases. With 4 bases clipped from V and 3 bases from J, the junction kept 7 bases outside the gene matches. Germline V CDR1 and CDR2: PRHDT, FYEKMQ (reference sequence). This CDR3 region has 16 residues.

V is TRBV2 and J is TRBJ2-2; 11 bases agree with TRBD2. CDR3 length equals 20 residues. V gave up 6 bases and J gave up 1 base; unmatched junction bases: 16. Germline-derived CDR1 and CDR2 are SNHLY and FYNNEI. The CDR3 is CASSRLASGTSGKNTGELFF. The CDR3 DNA reads as TGTGCCAGCAGCCGTCTAGCTTCCGGGACTAGCGGAAAGAACACCGGGGAGCTGTTTTTT.

The chain is built from TRBV29-1 and TRBJ1-1; 7 bases agree with TRBD1. This CDR3 has 12 residues. Germline V CDR1 and CDR2: SQVTM, ANQGSEA. Trimming at V came to 5 bases and at J to 4 bases, leaving 4 bases not matched to a gene. DNA for the CDR3: TGCAGCGTTAGACAGGGAATCACTGAAGCTTTCTTT. Translating it yields CSVRQGITEAFF.

This chain joins TRBV5-1 and TRBJ2-5, with TRBD1 matching over 8 bases. Germline CDR1 reads SGHRS; CDR2 reads YFSETQ. V lost 1 base and J lost 5; bases outside the gene matches: 10. This CDR3 is built from 16 residues. DNA for the CDR3: TGCGCCAGCAGCTTGCGTGGACAGGGTCTCTTGGAGACCCAGTACTTC. It is translated as CASSLRGQGLLETQYF.

The chain couples TRBV14 to TRBJ2-1; 9 nucleotides align to TRBD2. Germline assignment: CDR1 SGHDN and CDR2 FVKESK. V trimming: 6 bases; J trimming: 7 bases; junction bases outside the gene matches: 4. CDR3 length: 13 amino acids. This CDR3 is CASRYSGSNEQFF. CDR3 nucleotides: TGTGCCAGCAGGTATAGCGGGAGTAATGAGCAGTTCTTC. Using reference TRBV14 and TRBJ2-1 for the parts outside the CDR3, the full variable domain is EAGVTQFPSHSVIEKGQTVTLRCDPISGHDNLYWYRRVMGKEIKFLLHFVKESKQDESGMPNNRFLAERTGGTYSTLKVQPAELEDSGVYFCASRYSGSNEQFFGPGTRLTVL.

This clone has a handful of counts. V gene TRBV6-2 or TRBV6-3 combines with J gene TRBJ1-2; D unresolved. Germline V gene lookup returns CDR1 MNHEY and CDR2 SVGEGT. The ends were cut back, 5 bases at V and 2 bases at J, with 9 bases in the middle. This CDR3 region has 13 residues. CDR3 nucleotide sequence: TGTGCCAGCAGTAACAGACCGAACTATGGCTACACCTTC. It specifies CASSNRPNYGYTF.

The J gene is TRBJ2-7, the V gene TRBV5-1, with 7 bases lining up with TRBD1. CDR1 is SGHRS, CDR2 YFSETQ, per germline. The CDR3 length is 14 residues. V lost 3 bases and J lost 4; bases outside the gene matches: 7. The CDR3, as DNA: TGCGCCAGCAGCTCCGAAGAGGGGGCTTACGAGCAGTACTTC. This encodes CASSSEEGAYEQYF.